What follows are 23 T cell receptor beta chains derived from one specimen sequenced in a study of early T cells in non-severe SARS-CoV-2 infection. TCRdb redid the calling of the 5' RACE reads with MiXCR, one entry per CDR3 protein. The sample gives about 110,000 distinct CDR3 sequences, 10% to 15% of which show up once; 3% to 4.5% is in the top ten. The sample consisted of whole blood, taken at baseline. The receptors here all came from an adult who was a healthcare worker with PCR-confirmed SARS-CoV-2 infection or an uninfected control (not recorded which).

This clonotype was counted between two and nine times. The gene calls are TRBV29-1 and TRBJ1-4; the D is unclear. CDR1 is SQVTM, CDR2 ANQGSEA, per germline. The CDR3 extends over 14 amino acids. The ends were cut back, 4 bases at V and 6 bases at J, with 15 bases in the middle. The CDR3 is CSVGEGPRDEKLFF. The CDR3 DNA is TGCAGCGTTGGCGAAGGGCCACGGGATGAAAAACTGTTTTTT.

This clonotype has ten or more counts. The chain couples TRBV29-1 to TRBJ1-1; the D gene is possibly TRBD1 (5 bases). There are 13 residues in the CDR3. Trimming cost V 4 bases and J 2 bases, with 11 bases left between them. In germline, CDR1 is SQVTM, CDR2 ANQGSEA. As DNA, the CDR3 is TGCAGCGTTGCGGCAGGGACTAACACTGAAGCTTTCTTT. The encoded protein is CSVAAGTNTEAFF. The full variable domain, rest sourced from reference TRBV29-1 and TRBJ1-1, is SAVISQKPSRDICQRGTSLTIQCQVDSQVTMMFWYRQQPGQSLTLIATANQGSEATYESGFVIDKFPISRPNLTFSTLTVSNMSPEDSSIYLCSVAAGTNTEAFFGQGTRLTVV.

This clonotype was counted only a few times. This chain connects TRBV6-5 to TRBJ1-2; D is possibly TRBD1 (5 bases). V was pared by 5 bases and J by 8 bases, with 21 bases between. The CDR3 extends over 15 amino acids. CDR1 MNHEY and CDR2 SVGAGI come from the germline V gene. The CDR3 nucleotides are TGTGCCAGCAGTCCCTTCACAGGTGGTGAGGGGGGCTACACCTTC. This codes for CASSPFTGGEGGYTF.

The sample holds a few counts of this clonotype. This chain joins TRBV5-1 and TRBJ2-7; 7 bases line up with TRBD1. Germline loops: CDR1 SGHRS, CDR2 YFSETQ. This CDR3 contains 14 residues. V lost 4 bases and J lost 2; bases outside the gene matches: 6. DNA for the CDR3: TGCGCCAGCAGCCCGGGACAGCGGACCTACGAGCAGTACTTC. Translated: CASSPGQRTYEQYF. The full variable domain, in which reference TRBV5-1 and TRBJ2-7 provide the parts outside the CDR3, is KAGVTQTPRYLIKTRGQQVTLSCSPISGHRSVSWYQQTPGQGLQFLFEYFSETQRNKGNFPGRFSGRQFSNSRSEMNVSTLELGDSALYLCASSPGQRTYEQYFGPGTRLTVT.

This clonotype came up a few times. The V and J genes are TRBV30 and TRBJ2-1; D could derive from TRBD1 or TRBD2 (6 bases each). The CDR3 length is 15 residues. With 3 bases removed from V and 4 bases from J, the gap between germline ends came to 16 bases. From germline, CDR1 is GTSNPN and CDR2 SVGIG (reference sequence). CDR3 coding DNA: TGTGCCTGGAGGTCGGGGGCGATCCCTTACAATGAGCAGTTCTTC. It translates to CAWRSGAIPYNEQFF.

This clonotype was seen repeatedly, ten times or more. The chain uses TRBV3-1 and TRBJ1-5; TRBD1 is a possible D gene (6 bases). V was shortened by 0 bases and J by 3 bases, with 15 bases between the two germline ends. The CDR3 is 17 residues long. Per germline, CDR1 LGHDT and CDR2 YNNKEL (reference sequence). The CDR3 DNA sequence: TGTGCCAGCAGCCAAGATACTGAACAGGGCCTCAATCAGCCCCAGCATTTT. Amino acids: CASSQDTEQGLNQPQHF.

This clonotype has ten or more counts. The chain has TRBV7-9 and TRBJ1-2; perhaps TRBD1 as D (6 bases). Germline assignment: CDR1 SEHNR and CDR2 FQNEAQ (reference sequence). V lost 1 base to trimming and J lost 3 bases, with 9 bases between them. The CDR3 runs to 14 residues. The CDR3 loop is CASSLGTAYYGYTF. In DNA form, the CDR3 reads TGTGCCAGCAGCTTAGGGACAGCCTACTATGGCTACACCTTC.

This clonotype has a count of ten or more. Here the CDR3 DNA reads TGTGCCAGCGGGGGACAGGGTACTAATGAAAAACTGTTTTTT. Translated, it gives CASGGQGTNEKLFF. The rearrangement uses TRBV18 and TRBJ1-4, with TRBD1 matching 9 bases. J lost 2 bases, V lost 8 bases, and 3 bases had no gene match. The CDR3 loop spans 14 amino acids. Germline V gene data show CDR1 as KGHSH and CDR2 as LQKENI.

The V and J genes are TRBV13 and TRBJ1-2, with D perhaps TRBD1 (6 bases). Between the trimmed V and J ends, which lost 0 bases and 7 bases, there was a span of 15 bases. Germline V gives CDR1 PRHDT, CDR2 FYEKMQ (reference sequence). The length of the CDR3 is 15 residues. CDR3 sequence (DNA): TGTGCCAGCAGCTTAGGAACACAGGGATTCAGTGGCTACACCTTC. Protein sequence: CASSLGTQGFSGYTF.

This clonotype was observed many times. The rearrangement uses TRBV7-2 and TRBJ2-7; D gene ambiguous. Trimming left V 0 bases short and J 5 bases short, with 17 bases between. This CDR3 comprises 16 residues. The germline gives CDR1 SGHTA, CDR2 FQGNSA. The CDR3 sequence: CASSLALSKSIDEQYF. CDR3 nucleotide sequence: TGTGCCAGCAGCTTAGCCCTGTCCAAGAGTATCGACGAGCAGTACTTC.

CDR3 coding DNA: TGCGCCAGCAGCTTGGTGCTAGCGGGAAACAATGAGCAGTTCTTC. Protein product: CASSLVLAGNNEQFF. The J gene is TRBJ2-1, the V gene TRBV5-1; 9 bases align to TRBD2. The V gene end was trimmed by 0 bases and the J gene end by 5 bases; junction bases not matched to a gene: 3. The CDR3 length is 15 residues. Germline values: CDR1 SGHRS, CDR2 YFSETQ.

This clonotype was counted between two and nine times. At one end the junction does not follow the germline gene, possibly because of a read error. The genes are TRBV12-3 or TRBV12-4 and TRBJ1-1; no reliable D call. This CDR3 has 13 amino acids. The CDR3 protein is CASSLDTYTEAFF. The CDR3 bases are TGTGCCAGCAGTTTAGATACGTACACAGAAGCTTTCTTT.

This chain joins TRBV12-3 or TRBV12-4 and TRBJ1-3; TRBD1 aligns across 8 bases. Germline trimming cut 5 bases from V and 2 bases from J; bases unmatched to any gene: 2. The CDR3 totals 14 residues. In DNA, the CDR3 is TGTGCCAGCAGTCGACAGGGGACTGGAAACACCATATATTTT. As protein: CASSRQGTGNTIYF.

The chain joins TRBV10-2 to TRBJ1-1; D unresolved. The CDR3 has 12 residues. Germline V gene data show CDR1 as WSHSY and CDR2 as SAAADI. With 3 bases removed from V and 7 bases from J, the gap between germline ends came to 9 bases. The CDR3 reads CASSERGREAFF. For the CDR3, the DNA is TGCGCCAGCAGTGAACGAGGGCGTGAAGCTTTCTTT.

The chain combines TRBV18 with TRBJ1-3; D ambiguous. The CDR3 is made up of 19 amino acids. The germline V gene encodes CDR1 KGHSH and CDR2 LQKENI. The V end lost 3 bases, the J end lost 0 bases, and 21 bases lay between the germline ends. CDR3 residues: CASSPTPATSRSSGNTIYF. DNA of the CDR3: TGTGCCAGCTCACCGACGCCCGCCACCTCTCGGAGCTCTGGAAACACCATATATTTT.

The rearrangement uses TRBV6-1 and TRBJ2-3, with 10 bases fitting TRBD1. In germline, CDR1 is MNHNS, CDR2 SASEGT. The V segment lost 5 bases and the J segment 8 bases; nucleotides outside the gene matches: 16. The CDR3 runs to 17 residues. CDR3 in DNA: TGTGCCAGCAGTTATATCTACCGGGACAGGGGTTCTGGTACGCAGTATTTT. Its translation: CASSYIYRDRGSGTQYF.

This clonotype was seen repeatedly, ten times or more. The chain is built from TRBV28 and TRBJ1-5; 11 nucleotides align to TRBD1. Germline V gene data show CDR1 as MDHEN and CDR2 as SYDVKM. The CDR3 has 16 amino acids. V gave up 8 bases and J gave up 4 bases; unmatched junction bases: 10. This CDR3 reads CASERTGTGGNQPQHF. Here the CDR3 DNA reads TGTGCCAGCGAGCGAACAGGGACAGGGGGTAATCAGCCCCAGCATTTT.

This clonotype was counted between two and nine times. This rearrangement joins TRBV24-1 to TRBJ2-3, with D unclear. Trimming removed 4 bases from V and 0 bases from J, with 10 bases in between. The CDR3 is made up of 15 amino acids. Germline V lookup: CDR1 KGHDR, CDR2 SFDVKD. DNA of the CDR3: TGTGCCACCAGTGAAAACGGGCCTAGCACAGATACGCAGTATTTT. It is translated as CATSENGPSTDTQYF.

This clonotype turned up a few times. The chain joins TRBV29-1 to TRBJ2-7; unclear D gene. Trimming left V 4 bases short and J 2 bases short, with 12 bases between. CDR3 length: 13 amino acids. Germline assignment: CDR1 SQVTM and CDR2 ANQGSEA. The CDR3 DNA follows: TGCAGCGTTGGATCCTTCACAACCTACGAGCAGTACTTC. Translating it yields CSVGSFTTYEQYF.

This clonotype occurred many times. This rearrangement joins TRBV20-1 to TRBJ2-1; D is possibly TRBD2 (5 bases). Germline V gene lookup returns CDR1 DFQATT and CDR2 SNEGSKA (reference sequence). V dropped 2 bases and J dropped 1 base, with 6 bases sitting between them. The CDR3 contains 13 residues. CDR3: CSARRGSYNEQFF. The CDR3 DNA reads TGCAGTGCTAGACGGGGTTCCTACAATGAGCAGTTCTTC.

This clonotype was observed a handful of times. This chain uses TRBV2 with TRBJ1-1, with D uncertain. The CDR3 has 11 residues. The germline V and J ends were trimmed by 8 bases and 2 bases, with 6 bases remaining between them. CDR1 SNHLY and CDR2 FYNNEI come from the germline V gene. CDR3 coding DNA: TGTGCCAGCCCCTCCAACACTGAAGCTTTCTTT. Residues: CASPSNTEAFF. Together with reference TRBV2 and TRBJ1-1, the CDR3 gives the full variable domain: EPEVTQTPSHQVTQMGQEVILRCVPISNHLYFYWYRQILGQKVEFLVSFYNNEISEKSEIFDDQFSVERPDGSNFTLKIRSTKLEDSAMYFCASPSNTEAFFGQGTRLTVV.

The genes are TRBV30 and TRBJ1-4; D not certain. In germline, CDR1 is GTSNPN, CDR2 SVGIG (reference sequence). The V gene lost 0 bases and the J gene lost 5 bases, with 13 bases spanning the gap. This CDR3 contains 15 residues. CDR3 sequence: CAWSVRAGVNEKLFF. In nucleotides, the CDR3 is TGTGCCTGGAGTGTACGGGCAGGCGTCAATGAAAAACTGTTTTTT.

This clonotype was observed at least ten times. The rearrangement joins TRBV6-5 to TRBJ2-7; TRBD2 matches at 12 bases. The length of the CDR3 is 15 residues. V dropped 5 bases and J dropped 7; count of bases not matched to a gene: 9. CDR1 is MNHEY, CDR2 SVGAGI, per germline. For the CDR3, the DNA is TGTGCCAGCAGTCTCAGACTAGCGGGAGTGGGTGAGCAGTACTTC. This codes for CASSLRLAGVGEQYF.